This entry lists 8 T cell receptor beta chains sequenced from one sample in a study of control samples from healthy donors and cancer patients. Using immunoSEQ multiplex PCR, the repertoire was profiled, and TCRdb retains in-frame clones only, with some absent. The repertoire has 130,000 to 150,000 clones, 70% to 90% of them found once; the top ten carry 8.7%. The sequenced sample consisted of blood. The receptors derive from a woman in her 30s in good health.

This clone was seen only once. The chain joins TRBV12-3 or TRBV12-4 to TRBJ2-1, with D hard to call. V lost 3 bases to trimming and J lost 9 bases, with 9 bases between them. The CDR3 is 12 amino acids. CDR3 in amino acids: CASSFPQGEQFF. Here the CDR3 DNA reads TGTGCCAGCAGTTTCCCCCAAGGTGAGCAGTTCTTC.

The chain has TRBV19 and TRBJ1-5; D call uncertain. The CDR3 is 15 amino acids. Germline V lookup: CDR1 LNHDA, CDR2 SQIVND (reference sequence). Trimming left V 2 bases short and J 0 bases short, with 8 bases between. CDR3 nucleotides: TGTGCCAGTAGTATAAGGAGGGATAGCAATCAGCCCCAGCATTTT. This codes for CASSIRRDSNQPQHF.

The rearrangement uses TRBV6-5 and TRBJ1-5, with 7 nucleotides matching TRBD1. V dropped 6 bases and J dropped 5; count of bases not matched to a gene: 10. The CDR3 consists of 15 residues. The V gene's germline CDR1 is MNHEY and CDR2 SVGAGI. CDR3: CASRPIDREDQPQHF. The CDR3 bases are TGTGCCAGCAGGCCGATAGACAGGGAAGATCAGCCCCAGCATTTT.

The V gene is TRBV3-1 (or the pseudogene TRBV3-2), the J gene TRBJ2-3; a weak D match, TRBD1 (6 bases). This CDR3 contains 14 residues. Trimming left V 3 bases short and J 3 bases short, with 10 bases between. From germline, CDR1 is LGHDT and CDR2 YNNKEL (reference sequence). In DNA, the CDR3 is TGTGCCAGCAGCCACACAGGGCTGACAGATACGCAGTATTTT. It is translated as CASSHTGLTDTQYF.

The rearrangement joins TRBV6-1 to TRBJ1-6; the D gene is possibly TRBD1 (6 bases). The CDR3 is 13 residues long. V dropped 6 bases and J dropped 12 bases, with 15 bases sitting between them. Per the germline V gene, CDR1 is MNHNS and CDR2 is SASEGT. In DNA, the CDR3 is TGTGCCAGCAGGGGGGGCGGGAGCAAACCCCTCCACTTT. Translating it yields CASRGGGSKPLHF.

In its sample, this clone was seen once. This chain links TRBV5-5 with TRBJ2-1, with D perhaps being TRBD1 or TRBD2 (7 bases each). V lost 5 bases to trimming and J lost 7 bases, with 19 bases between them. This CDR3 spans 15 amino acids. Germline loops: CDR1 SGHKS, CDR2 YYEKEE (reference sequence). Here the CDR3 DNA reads TGTGCCAGCAGTCCCCAGGGGGGGCTCGGGAATGAGCAGTTCTTC. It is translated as CASSPQGGLGNEQFF.

The CDR3 DNA sequence: TGCGCCAGCAGCTTGGCGGCAATTCTCTACAATGAGCAGTTCTTC. Amino acid sequence: CASSLAAILYNEQFF. The rearrangement uses TRBV5-1 and TRBJ2-1, with D unclear. Germline values: CDR1 SGHRS, CDR2 YFSETQ. Between the trimmed V and J ends, which lost 0 bases and 3 bases, there was a span of 10 bases. The CDR3 spans 15 residues.

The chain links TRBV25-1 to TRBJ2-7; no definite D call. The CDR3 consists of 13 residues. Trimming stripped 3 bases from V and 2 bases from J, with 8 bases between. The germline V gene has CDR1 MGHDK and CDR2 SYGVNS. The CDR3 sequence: CASSDTSAYEQYF. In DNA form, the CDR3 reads TGTGCCAGCAGTGACACCTCGGCCTACGAGCAGTACTTC.